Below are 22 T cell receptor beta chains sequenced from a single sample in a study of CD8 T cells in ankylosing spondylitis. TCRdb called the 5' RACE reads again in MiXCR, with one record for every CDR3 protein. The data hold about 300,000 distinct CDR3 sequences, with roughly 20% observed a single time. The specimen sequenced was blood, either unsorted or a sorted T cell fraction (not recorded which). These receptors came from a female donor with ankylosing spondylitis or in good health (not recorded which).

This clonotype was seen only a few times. The CDR3 reads CSVLTSTYNEQFF. The CDR3 bases are TGCAGCGTTTTGACTAGTACTTACAATGAGCAGTTCTTC. The V and J genes are TRBV29-1 and TRBJ2-1; possible D gene TRBD2, 6 bases. The CDR3 is 13 amino acids. The germline CDR1 and CDR2 sequences are SQVTM and ANQGSEA. Trimming left V 5 bases short and J 4 bases short, with 12 bases between.

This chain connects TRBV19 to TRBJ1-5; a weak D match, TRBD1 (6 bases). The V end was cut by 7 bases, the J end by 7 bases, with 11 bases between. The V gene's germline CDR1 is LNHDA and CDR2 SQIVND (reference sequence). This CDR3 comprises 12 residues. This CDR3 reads CASNVGGQPQHF. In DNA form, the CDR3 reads TGTGCCAGTAACGTGGGGGGCCAGCCCCAGCATTTT.

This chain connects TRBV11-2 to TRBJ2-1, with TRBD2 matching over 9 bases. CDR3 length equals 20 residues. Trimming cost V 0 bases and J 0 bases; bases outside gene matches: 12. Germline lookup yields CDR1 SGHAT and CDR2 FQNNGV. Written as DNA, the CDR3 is TGTGCCAGCAGCTTAGAATCCCTAGCGGGACCACTGAGCTCCTACAATGAGCAGTTCTTC. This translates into CASSLESLAGPLSSYNEQFF.

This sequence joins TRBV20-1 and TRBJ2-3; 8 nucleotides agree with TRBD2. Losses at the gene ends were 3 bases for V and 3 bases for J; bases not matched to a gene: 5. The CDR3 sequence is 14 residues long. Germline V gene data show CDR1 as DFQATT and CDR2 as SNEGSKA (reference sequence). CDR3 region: CSARYSGTTDTQYF. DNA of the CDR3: TGCAGTGCTAGGTATAGCGGGACAACAGATACGCAGTATTTT.

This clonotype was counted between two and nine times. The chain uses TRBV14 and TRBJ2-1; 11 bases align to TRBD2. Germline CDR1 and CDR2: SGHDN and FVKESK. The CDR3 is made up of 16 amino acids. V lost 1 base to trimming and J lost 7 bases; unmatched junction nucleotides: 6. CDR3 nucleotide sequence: TGTGCCAGCAGCCAAGCACTAGCGGGAGCCCGTAATGAGCAGTTCTTC. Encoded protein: CASSQALAGARNEQFF.

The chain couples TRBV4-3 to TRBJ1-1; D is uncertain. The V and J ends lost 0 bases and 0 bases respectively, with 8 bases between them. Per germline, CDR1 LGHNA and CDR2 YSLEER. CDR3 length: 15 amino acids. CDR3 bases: TGCGCCAGCAGCCAAGAAAGGGCGTTGAACACTGAAGCTTTCTTT. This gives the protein CASSQERALNTEAFF.

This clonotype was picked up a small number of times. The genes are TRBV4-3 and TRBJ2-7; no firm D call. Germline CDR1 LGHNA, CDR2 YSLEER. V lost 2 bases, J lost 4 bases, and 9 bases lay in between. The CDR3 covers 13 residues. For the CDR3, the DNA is TGCGCCAGCAGCCAATCAACTGGGTACGAGCAGTACTTC. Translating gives CASSQSTGYEQYF.

In nucleotides, the CDR3 is TGTGCCAGCAGTAGACCGACTGTCGACGAGCAGTACTTC. This encodes CASSRPTVDEQYF. The chain employs TRBV5-6 and TRBJ2-7; no clear D gene. CDR3 length: 13 residues. Germline CDR1 is SGHDT and CDR2 is YYEEEE. V was shortened by 5 bases and J by 5 bases, with 14 bases between the two germline ends.

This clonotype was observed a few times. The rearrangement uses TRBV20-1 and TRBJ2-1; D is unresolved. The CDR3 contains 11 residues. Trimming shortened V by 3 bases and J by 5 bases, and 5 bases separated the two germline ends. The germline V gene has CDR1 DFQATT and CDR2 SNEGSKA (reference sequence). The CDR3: CSARLDNEQFF. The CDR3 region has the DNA TGCAGTGCTAGGCTCGACAATGAGCAGTTCTTC.

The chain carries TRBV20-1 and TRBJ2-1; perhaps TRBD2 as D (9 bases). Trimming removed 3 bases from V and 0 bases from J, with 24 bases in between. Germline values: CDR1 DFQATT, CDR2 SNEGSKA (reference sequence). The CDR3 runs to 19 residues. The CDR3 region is CSARALQGVSGSSYNEQFF. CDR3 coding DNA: TGCAGTGCTAGGGCCTTACAGGGGGTTAGCGGGAGCTCCTACAATGAGCAGTTCTTC.

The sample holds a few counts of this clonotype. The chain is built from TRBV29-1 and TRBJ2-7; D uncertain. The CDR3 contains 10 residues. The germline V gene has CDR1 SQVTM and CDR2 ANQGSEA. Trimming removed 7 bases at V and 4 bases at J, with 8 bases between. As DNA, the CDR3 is TGCAGCGATGGGCCGTACGAGCAGTACTTC. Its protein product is CSDGPYEQYF.

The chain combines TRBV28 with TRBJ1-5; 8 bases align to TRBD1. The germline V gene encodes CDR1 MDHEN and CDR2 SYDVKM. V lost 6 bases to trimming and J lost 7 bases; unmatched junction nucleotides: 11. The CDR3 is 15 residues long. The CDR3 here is CASSRPEQGVQPQHF. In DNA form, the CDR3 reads TGTGCCAGCAGCCGTCCTGAACAGGGGGTCCAGCCCCAGCATTTT. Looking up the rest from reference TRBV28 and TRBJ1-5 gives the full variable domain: DVKVTQSSRYLVKRTGEKVFLECVQDMDHENMFWYRQDPGLGLRLIYFSYDVKMKEKGDIPEGYSVSREKKERFSLILESASTNQTSMYLCASSRPEQGVQPQHFGDGTRLSIL.

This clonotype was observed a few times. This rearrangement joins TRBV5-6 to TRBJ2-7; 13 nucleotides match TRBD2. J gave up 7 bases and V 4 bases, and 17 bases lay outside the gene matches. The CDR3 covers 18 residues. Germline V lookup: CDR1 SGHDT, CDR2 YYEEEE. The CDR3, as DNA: TGTGCCAGCAGCCGCGCCCGACCACTAGCGGGAGGGCCGGTGGAGCAGTACTTC. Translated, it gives CASSRARPLAGGPVEQYF.

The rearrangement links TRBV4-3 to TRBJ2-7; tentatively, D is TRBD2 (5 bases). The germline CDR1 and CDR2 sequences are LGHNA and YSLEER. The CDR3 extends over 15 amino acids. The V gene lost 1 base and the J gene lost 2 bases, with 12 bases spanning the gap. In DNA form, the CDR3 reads TGCGCCAGCAGCCAAGCCAGACGAGGGACCTACGAGCAGTACTTC. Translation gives CASSQARRGTYEQYF.

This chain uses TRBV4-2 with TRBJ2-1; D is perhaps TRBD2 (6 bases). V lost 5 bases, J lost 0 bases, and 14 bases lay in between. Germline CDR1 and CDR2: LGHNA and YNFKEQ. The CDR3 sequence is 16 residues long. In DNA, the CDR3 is TGTGCCAGCAGCTCACAAACCGGGAGCTCCTACAATGAGCAGTTCTTC. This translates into CASSSQTGSSYNEQFF.

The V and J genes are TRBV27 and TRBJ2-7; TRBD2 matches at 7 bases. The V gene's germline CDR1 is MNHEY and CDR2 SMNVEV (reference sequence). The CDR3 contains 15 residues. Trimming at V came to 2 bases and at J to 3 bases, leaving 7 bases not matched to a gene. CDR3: CASSLGWASGYEQYF. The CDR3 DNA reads TGTGCCAGCAGTTTAGGATGGGCTAGCGGCTACGAGCAGTACTTC.

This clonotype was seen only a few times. CDR3: CASSTQVQATNEKLFF. The CDR3 nucleotides are TGTGCCAGCAGCACCCAGGTCCAAGCAACTAATGAAAAACTGTTTTTT. This chain uses TRBV7-2 with TRBJ1-4; D gene unclear. The ends were cut back, 5 bases at V and 0 bases at J, with 13 bases in the middle. CDR1 is SGHTA and CDR2 is FQGNSA in the germline V gene. The CDR3 extends over 16 amino acids.

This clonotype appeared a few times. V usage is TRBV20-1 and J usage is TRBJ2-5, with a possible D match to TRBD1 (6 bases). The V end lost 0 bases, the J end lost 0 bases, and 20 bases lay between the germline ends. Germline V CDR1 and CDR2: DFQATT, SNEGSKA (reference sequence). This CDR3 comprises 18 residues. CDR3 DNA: TGCAGTGCTAGAGATTCGAGGGGGAGAGGGGCTGACCAAGAGACCCAGTACTTC. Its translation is CSARDSRGRGADQETQYF.

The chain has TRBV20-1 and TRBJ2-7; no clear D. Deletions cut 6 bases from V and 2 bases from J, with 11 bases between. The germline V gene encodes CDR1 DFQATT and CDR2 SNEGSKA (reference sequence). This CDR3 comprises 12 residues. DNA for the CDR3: TGCAGTGCCAAAGGGCCAGCCTACGAGCAGTACTTC. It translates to CSAKGPAYEQYF.

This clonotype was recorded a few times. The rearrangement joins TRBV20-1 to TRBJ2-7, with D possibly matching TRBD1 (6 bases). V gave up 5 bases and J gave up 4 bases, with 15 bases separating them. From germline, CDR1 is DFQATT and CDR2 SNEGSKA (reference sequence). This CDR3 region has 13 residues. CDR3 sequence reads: CSAPDRYLYEQYF. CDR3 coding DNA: TGCAGTGCTCCCGACAGGTATTTGTACGAGCAGTACTTC.

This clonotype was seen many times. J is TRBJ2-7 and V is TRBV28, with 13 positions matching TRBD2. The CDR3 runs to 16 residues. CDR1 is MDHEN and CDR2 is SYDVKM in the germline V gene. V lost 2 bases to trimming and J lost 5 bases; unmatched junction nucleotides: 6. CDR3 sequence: CASSLQLAGGPDEQYF. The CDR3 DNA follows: TGTGCCAGCAGTTTACAACTAGCGGGAGGGCCGGACGAGCAGTACTTC.

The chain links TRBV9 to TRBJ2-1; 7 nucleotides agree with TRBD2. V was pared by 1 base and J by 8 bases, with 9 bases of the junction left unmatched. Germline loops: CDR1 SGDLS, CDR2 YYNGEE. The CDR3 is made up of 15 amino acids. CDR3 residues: CASSVSGGRQYEQFF. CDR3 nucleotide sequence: TGTGCCAGCAGCGTATCGGGAGGACGTCAATATGAGCAGTTCTTC.